Listed below are T cell receptor beta chains from one sample, sequenced in a study of shared clonotypes between healthy human individuals. TCRdb's table, derived via immunoSEQ multiplex PCR, lists solely in-frame clones and lacks some. The repertoire holds under 2.5 million clones, with 85% to 95% as singletons. Sequencing input: naive CD4+ T cells from PBMCs. The receptor source for this set is a man between 18 and 35 years old in good health. Some clones in this sample may be carry-over from other donors' samples. Both conserved end residues are part of each CDR3. Each record gives: clone size, J gene, D gene, V gene, CDR3 protein, CDR3 DNA. D genes are given only for firm matches. The size field is filled for only some rows; it gives once, few, many or a size class.

clone size: -; J gene: TRBJ2-5; D gene: -; V gene: TRBV18; CDR3 protein: CASSPGLEETQYF; CDR3 DNA: TGTGCCAGCTCACCGGGGCTGGAAGAGACCCAGTACTTC
clone size: once; J gene: TRBJ2-7; D gene: TRBD2; V gene: TRBV28; CDR3 protein: CASSLFGGGLARTYEQYF; CDR3 DNA: TGTGCCAGCAGTTTATTTGGGGGAGGACTAGCGAGAACCTACGAGCAGTACTTC
clone size: -; J gene: TRBJ1-5; D gene: -; V gene: TRBV5-1; CDR3 protein: CASSLGAVGNQPQHF; CDR3 DNA: TGCGCCAGCAGCTTGGGGGCTGTCGGCAATCAGCCCCAGCATTTT
clone size: once; J gene: TRBJ1-4; D gene: -; V gene: TRBV7-9; CDR3 protein: CASSFVRENEKLFF; CDR3 DNA: TGTGCCAGCAGCTTTGTCAGGGAAAACGAAAAACTGTTTTTT
clone size: -; J gene: TRBJ1-2; D gene: -; V gene: TRBV30; CDR3 protein: CAWIRPSYGYTF; CDR3 DNA: TGTGCCTGGATACGTCCGTCATATGGCTACACCTTC
clone size: -; J gene: TRBJ2-3; D gene: TRBD1; V gene: TRBV5-1; CDR3 protein: CASSPEGGADTQYF; CDR3 DNA: TGCGCCAGCAGCCCGGAAGGGGGCGCAGATACGCAGTATTTT
clone size: -; J gene: TRBJ2-6; D gene: -; V gene: TRBV2; CDR3 protein: CASTRTVVSGANVLTF; CDR3 DNA: TGTGCCAGCACACGGACAGTAGTCTCTGGGGCCAACGTCCTGACTTTC
clone size: once; J gene: TRBJ2-7; D gene: -; V gene: TRBV19; CDR3 protein: CASSMGSGGTPSYEQYF; CDR3 DNA: TGTGCCAGTAGTATGGGTTCAGGGGGGACGCCTTCCTACGAGCAGTACTTC
clone size: -; J gene: TRBJ2-7; D gene: TRBD1; V gene: TRBV5-1; CDR3 protein: CASSLGQGAREQYF; CDR3 DNA: TGCGCCAGCAGCTTGGGACAGGGGGCGCGAGAGCAGTACTTC
clone size: once; J gene: TRBJ2-3; D gene: -; V gene: TRBV10-1; CDR3 protein: CASSERFDTQYF; CDR3 DNA: TGCGCCAGCAGCGAGAGGTTTGATACGCAGTATTTT
clone size: -; J gene: TRBJ2-2; D gene: TRBD2; V gene: TRBV7-2; CDR3 protein: CASSAQLAPNTGELFF; CDR3 DNA: TGTGCCAGCAGCGCCCAACTAGCGCCGAACACCGGGGAGCTGTTTTTT
clone size: -; J gene: TRBJ1-4; D gene: TRBD1; V gene: TRBV6-1; CDR3 protein: CASSGRTGINEKLFF; CDR3 DNA: TGTGCCAGCAGTGGCCGGACAGGGATCAATGAAAAACTGTTTTTT
clone size: once; J gene: TRBJ1-2; D gene: -; V gene: TRBV28; CDR3 protein: CASSRQGYGYTF; CDR3 DNA: TGTGCCAGCAGTCGTCAGGGCTATGGCTACACCTTC
clone size: -; J gene: TRBJ2-3; D gene: -; V gene: TRBV11-3; CDR3 protein: CASGFSSGGTDTQYF; CDR3 DNA: TGTGCCAGCGGGTTCTCCTCCGGAGGTACAGATACGCAGTATTTT
clone size: -; J gene: TRBJ1-5; D gene: -; V gene: TRBV7-2; CDR3 protein: CASSLLFRDQPQHF; CDR3 DNA: TGTGCCAGCAGCTTATTGTTTAGGGATCAGCCCCAGCATTTT
clone size: once; J gene: TRBJ2-1; D gene: -; V gene: TRBV4-3; CDR3 protein: CASSQAGVDGGNEQFF; CDR3 DNA: TGCGCCAGCAGCCAAGCAGGCGTGGACGGAGGCAATGAGCAGTTCTTC
clone size: -; J gene: TRBJ1-1; D gene: -; V gene: TRBV25-1; CDR3 protein: CASSEYRGVNTEAFF; CDR3 DNA: TGTGCCAGCAGTGAATATCGGGGGGTAAACACTGAAGCTTTCTTT
clone size: -; J gene: TRBJ2-4; D gene: TRBD1; V gene: TRBV29-1; CDR3 protein: CSGGGSKNIQYF; CDR3 DNA: TGCAGCGGAGGGGGCTCCAAAAACATTCAGTACTTC
clone size: -; J gene: TRBJ2-1; D gene: TRBD2; V gene: TRBV7-9; CDR3 protein: CASSPLASGNYNEQFF; CDR3 DNA: TGTGCCAGCAGCCCTTTGGCTAGCGGCAACTACAATGAGCAGTTCTTC
clone size: -; J gene: TRBJ2-7; D gene: TRBD2; V gene: TRBV14; CDR3 protein: CASNHREPRLAGGFRLEQYF; CDR3 DNA: TGTGCCAGCAACCATCGCGAGCCGCGGCTAGCGGGAGGGTTCAGGTTGGAGCAGTACTTC
clone size: -; J gene: TRBJ1-4; D gene: -; V gene: TRBV9; CDR3 protein: CASSDQGYANEKLFF; CDR3 DNA: TGTGCCAGCAGCGACCAGGGTTACGCTAATGAAAAACTGTTTTTT
clone size: few; J gene: TRBJ1-2; D gene: TRBD1; V gene: TRBV6-1; CDR3 protein: CASSQTGGSGGYTF; CDR3 DNA: TGTGCCAGCAGTCAGACAGGGGGTTCTGGGGGCTACACCTTC
clone size: -; J gene: TRBJ2-1; D gene: -; V gene: TRBV5-1; CDR3 protein: CASSLGGGYNEQFF; CDR3 DNA: TGCGCCAGCAGCTTGGGGGGCGGGTACAATGAGCAGTTCTTC
clone size: -; J gene: TRBJ1-4; D gene: -; V gene: TRBV7-9; CDR3 protein: CASSSREKLFF; CDR3 DNA: TGTGCCAGCAGCTCCCGGGAAAAACTGTTTTTT
clone size: -; J gene: TRBJ2-2; D gene: -; V gene: TRBV7-2; CDR3 protein: CASSQTGLTGELFF; CDR3 DNA: TGTGCCAGCAGCCAGACAGGTTTAACCGGGGAGCTGTTTTTT
clone size: -; J gene: TRBJ2-7; D gene: -; V gene: TRBV6-1; CDR3 protein: CASRFDQGLVYEQYF; CDR3 DNA: TGTGCCAGCAGATTTGACCAGGGTTTGGTCTACGAGCAGTACTTC
clone size: -; J gene: TRBJ2-7; D gene: TRBD2; V gene: TRBV28; CDR3 protein: CASSLFRPGGYEQYF; CDR3 DNA: TGTGCCAGCAGTTTATTTCGGCCGGGGGGCTACGAGCAGTACTTC
clone size: -; J gene: TRBJ2-3; D gene: -; V gene: TRBV5-1; CDR3 protein: CASSFFPGTDTQYF; CDR3 DNA: TGCGCCAGCAGCTTCTTCCCAGGCACAGATACGCAGTATTTT
clone size: -; J gene: TRBJ2-1; D gene: TRBD2; V gene: TRBV10-3; CDR3 protein: CAINPAGDYNEQFF; CDR3 DNA: TGTGCCATCAATCCAGCGGGAGACTACAATGAGCAGTTCTTC
clone size: -; J gene: TRBJ1-1; D gene: -; V gene: TRBV9; CDR3 protein: CASSSHAQNTEAFF; CDR3 DNA: TGTGCCAGCAGCTCACACGCACAGAACACTGAAGCTTTCTTT
clone size: -; J gene: TRBJ2-7; D gene: -; V gene: TRBV11-2; CDR3 protein: CASSLRTGPTGKHYEQYF; CDR3 DNA: TGTGCCAGCAGCTTACGAACAGGCCCAACTGGGAAGCACTACGAGCAGTACTTC
clone size: -; J gene: TRBJ2-4; D gene: -; V gene: TRBV7-3; CDR3 protein: CASSLGRTGKNIQYF; CDR3 DNA: TGTGCCAGCAGCTTAGGGCGGACGGGGAAAAACATTCAGTACTTC
clone size: -; J gene: TRBJ1-2; D gene: -; V gene: TRBV7-9; CDR3 protein: CASSLGDPHWYTF; CDR3 DNA: TGTGCCAGCAGCTTAGGGGACCCACATTGGTACACCTTC
clone size: -; J gene: TRBJ2-5; D gene: -; V gene: TRBV28; CDR3 protein: CASSKTARQETQYF; CDR3 DNA: TGTGCCAGCAGTAAAACAGCGCGACAAGAGACCCAGTACTTC
clone size: -; J gene: TRBJ2-6; D gene: -; V gene: TRBV9; CDR3 protein: CASSVESGANVLTF; CDR3 DNA: TGTGCCAGCAGCGTGGAATCTGGGGCCAACGTCCTGACTTTC
clone size: -; J gene: TRBJ2-7; D gene: -; V gene: TRBV30; CDR3 protein: CAWSITGTVTYEQYF; CDR3 DNA: TGTGCCTGGAGTATAACCGGGACGGTTACTTACGAGCAGTACTTC
clone size: -; J gene: TRBJ2-2; D gene: TRBD1; V gene: TRBV28; CDR3 protein: CASRTPGQGSNTGELFF; CDR3 DNA: TGTGCCAGCAGGACCCCGGGACAGGGATCGAACACCGGGGAGCTGTTTTTT
clone size: -; J gene: TRBJ1-2; D gene: -; V gene: TRBV4-1; CDR3 protein: CASSQGVINYGYTF; CDR3 DNA: TGCGCCAGCAGCCAAGGCGTTATCAACTATGGCTACACCTTC
clone size: once; J gene: TRBJ1-2; D gene: -; V gene: TRBV2; CDR3 protein: CASTAQENYGYTF; CDR3 DNA: TGTGCCAGCACAGCTCAGGAGAACTATGGCTACACCTTC
clone size: -; J gene: TRBJ2-5; D gene: -; V gene: TRBV7-2; CDR3 protein: CASSPQSGETQYF; CDR3 DNA: TGTGCCAGCAGCCCACAGAGCGGGGAGACCCAGTACTTC
clone size: -; J gene: TRBJ2-3; D gene: -; V gene: TRBV2; CDR3 protein: CASKGRQTTDTQYF; CDR3 DNA: TGTGCCAGCAAGGGGAGACAAACCACAGATACGCAGTATTTT
clone size: few; J gene: TRBJ1-2; D gene: -; V gene: TRBV15; CDR3 protein: CATSRDRAATNYGYTF; CDR3 DNA: TGTGCCACCAGCAGAGATCGCGCAGCCACTAACTATGGCTACACCTTC
clone size: -; J gene: TRBJ1-2; D gene: -; V gene: TRBV5-5; CDR3 protein: CASSLNSANYGYTF; CDR3 DNA: TGTGCCAGCAGCTTGAACTCAGCGAACTATGGCTACACCTTC
clone size: few; J gene: TRBJ1-1; D gene: TRBD1; V gene: TRBV5-1; CDR3 protein: CASSLEGATEAFF; CDR3 DNA: TGCGCCAGCAGCTTGGAGGGGGCAACTGAAGCTTTCTTT
clone size: -; J gene: TRBJ2-1; D gene: TRBD2; V gene: TRBV7-8; CDR3 protein: CASSLIAGYNEQFF; CDR3 DNA: TGTGCCAGCAGCTTAATAGCGGGTTACAATGAGCAGTTCTTC
clone size: few; J gene: TRBJ1-2; D gene: -; V gene: TRBV9; CDR3 protein: CASSVLHGGMRGYTF; CDR3 DNA: TGTGCCAGCAGCGTTTTGCACGGTGGGATGAGGGGCTACACCTTC
clone size: -; J gene: TRBJ1-3; D gene: -; V gene: TRBV30; CDR3 protein: CAWSIRDGYSGNTIYF; CDR3 DNA: TGTGCCTGGAGCATCCGGGACGGTTACTCTGGAAACACCATATATTTT
clone size: -; J gene: TRBJ2-6; D gene: -; V gene: TRBV7-8; CDR3 protein: CASSLLTGANVLTF; CDR3 DNA: TGTGCCAGCAGCTTATTGACCGGGGCCAACGTCCTGACTTTC
clone size: -; J gene: TRBJ2-3; D gene: -; V gene: TRBV7-2; CDR3 protein: CASSVSVYTQYF; CDR3 DNA: TGTGCCAGCAGCGTTAGTGTCTATACGCAGTATTTT
clone size: -; J gene: TRBJ2-2; D gene: TRBD2; V gene: TRBV4-1; CDR3 protein: CASSSRRGESGTGELFF; CDR3 DNA: TGCGCCAGCAGCTCCCGTCGGGGGGAGAGCGGCACCGGGGAGCTGTTTTTT
clone size: -; J gene: TRBJ1-5; D gene: TRBD1; V gene: TRBV7-3; CDR3 protein: CASSLWTGNSNQPQHF; CDR3 DNA: TGTGCCAGCAGCTTGTGGACAGGCAATAGCAATCAGCCCCAGCATTTT
clone size: once; J gene: TRBJ1-6; D gene: TRBD1; V gene: TRBV25-1; CDR3 protein: CASSDGTANNSPLHF; CDR3 DNA: TGTGCCAGCAGCGATGGGACAGCGAATAATTCACCCCTCCACTTT
clone size: -; J gene: TRBJ1-6; D gene: -; V gene: TRBV13; CDR3 protein: CASREGPYNSPLHF; CDR3 DNA: TGTGCCAGCAGGGAAGGACCATATAATTCACCCCTCCACTTT
clone size: -; J gene: TRBJ2-7; D gene: -; V gene: TRBV5-1; CDR3 protein: CASSLVVGSYEQYF; CDR3 DNA: TGCGCCAGCAGCTTGGTTGTCGGCTCCTACGAGCAGTACTTC